The rows below give T cell receptor beta chains drawn from one sample of a study of cytomegalovirus exposure and HLA in healthy donors. The protocol was immunoSEQ multiplex PCR, while the TCRdb copy is restricted to in-frame clones and leaves out a portion. The table shows about 140,000 clones, with 80% to 85% occurring only once. The sample consisted of PBMCs. The receptors originated from a female donor in good health and CMV-seronegative. CDR3s include the opening cysteine and the closing phenylalanine or tryptophan. Each record gives: D gene, V gene, J gene, clone size, CDR3 protein, CDR3 DNA. D genes are given only for firm matches. Expanded clones are given a class, and other clones once, few, many or no size at all.

d_gene: .; v_gene: TRBV15; j_gene: TRBJ2-6; abundance: .; CDR3aa: CATGRGGGNNVLTF; CDR3nt: TGTGCCACCGGTCGGGGAGGTGGTAACAACGTCCTGACTTTC
d_gene: .; v_gene: TRBV18; j_gene: TRBJ1-2; abundance: .; CDR3aa: CASSPQVDVNYGYTF; CDR3nt: TGTGCCAGCTCACCTCAGGTAGATGTTAACTATGGCTACACCTTC
d_gene: .; v_gene: TRBV7-8; j_gene: TRBJ2-1; abundance: .; CDR3aa: CASSRSGVGEQFF; CDR3nt: TGTGCCAGCAGCCGTTCGGGGGTAGGTGAGCAGTTCTTC
d_gene: .; v_gene: TRBV29-1; j_gene: TRBJ2-3; abundance: .; CDR3aa: CSVEDPVDTQYF; CDR3nt: TGCAGCGTTGAAGACCCAGTGGATACGCAGTATTTT
d_gene: .; v_gene: TRBV13; j_gene: TRBJ1-1; abundance: .; CDR3aa: CASSLGREAFF; CDR3nt: TGTGCCAGCAGCTTAGGCAGGGAAGCTTTCTTT
d_gene: .; v_gene: TRBV5-8; j_gene: TRBJ1-5; abundance: .; CDR3aa: CASSLGDYSNQPQHF; CDR3nt: TGTGCCAGCAGTCTCGGGGATTATAGCAATCAGCCCCAGCATTTT
d_gene: .; v_gene: TRBV5-1; j_gene: TRBJ2-7; abundance: .; CDR3aa: CASSPGGASYEQYF; CDR3nt: TGCGCCAGCAGCCCGGGGGGCGCCTCCTACGAGCAGTACTTC
d_gene: .; v_gene: TRBV19; j_gene: TRBJ1-1; abundance: .; CDR3aa: CASSILTNTEAFF; CDR3nt: TGTGCCAGTAGTATCCTTACAAACACTGAAGCTTTCTTT
d_gene: TRBD1; v_gene: TRBV5-8; j_gene: TRBJ1-2; abundance: few; CDR3aa: CASSWGQGELYGYTF; CDR3nt: TGTGCCAGCAGCTGGGGACAGGGGGAACTCTATGGCTACACCTTC
d_gene: .; v_gene: TRBV11-2; j_gene: TRBJ1-2; abundance: once; CDR3aa: CASSFPATTTRVYGYTF; CDR3nt: TGTGCCAGCAGCTTTCCAGCCACAACGACCCGGGTCTATGGCTACACCTTC
d_gene: TRBD2; v_gene: TRBV11-2; j_gene: TRBJ2-7; abundance: .; CDR3aa: CASSLTLAGGIYEQYF; CDR3nt: TGTGCCAGCAGCTTAACCCTAGCGGGAGGAATCTACGAGCAGTACTTC
d_gene: .; v_gene: TRBV6-5; j_gene: TRBJ2-1; abundance: .; CDR3aa: CASSYAGGGPNEQFF; CDR3nt: TGTGCCAGCAGTTACGCGGGTGGAGGGCCCAATGAGCAGTTCTTC
d_gene: .; v_gene: TRBV6-5; j_gene: TRBJ1-2; abundance: .; CDR3aa: CASKGGATLSGYTF; CDR3nt: TGTGCCAGCAAGGGAGGGGCGACCTTGAGCGGCTACACCTTC
d_gene: .; v_gene: TRBV7-6; j_gene: TRBJ2-7; abundance: .; CDR3aa: CASSPIQGSYEQYF; CDR3nt: TGTGCCAGCAGCCCCATACAGGGCTCCTACGAGCAGTACTTC
d_gene: TRBD2; v_gene: TRBV2; j_gene: TRBJ2-7; abundance: .; CDR3aa: CASRWGGAYEQYF; CDR3nt: TGTGCCAGCAGGTGGGGGGGGGCCTACGAGCAGTACTTC
d_gene: .; v_gene: TRBV18; j_gene: TRBJ2-1; abundance: .; CDR3aa: CASSPRDFSEQFF; CDR3nt: TGTGCCAGCTCACCTAGGGACTTTTCTGAGCAGTTCTTC